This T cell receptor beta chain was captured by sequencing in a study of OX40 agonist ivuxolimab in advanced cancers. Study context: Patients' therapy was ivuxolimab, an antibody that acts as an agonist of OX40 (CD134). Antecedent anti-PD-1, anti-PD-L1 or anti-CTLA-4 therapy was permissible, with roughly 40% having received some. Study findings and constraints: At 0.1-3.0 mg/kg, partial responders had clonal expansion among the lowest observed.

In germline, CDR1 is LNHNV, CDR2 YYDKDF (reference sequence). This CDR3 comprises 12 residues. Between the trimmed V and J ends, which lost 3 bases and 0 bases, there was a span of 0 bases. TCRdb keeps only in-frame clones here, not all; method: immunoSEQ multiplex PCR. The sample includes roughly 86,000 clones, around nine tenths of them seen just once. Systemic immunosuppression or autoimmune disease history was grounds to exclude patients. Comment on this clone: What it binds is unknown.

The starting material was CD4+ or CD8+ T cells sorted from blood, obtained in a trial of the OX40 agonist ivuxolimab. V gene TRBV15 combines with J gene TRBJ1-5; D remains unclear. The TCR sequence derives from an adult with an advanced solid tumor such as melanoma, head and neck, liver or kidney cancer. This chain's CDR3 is CATSSSNQPQHF. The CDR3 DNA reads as TGTGCCACCAGCAGTAGCAATCAGCCCCAGCATTTT. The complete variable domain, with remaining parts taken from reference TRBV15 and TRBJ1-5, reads DAMVIQNPRYQVTQFGKPVTLSCSQTLNHNVMYWYQQKSSQAPKLLFHYYDKDFNNEADTPDNFQSRRPNTSFCFLDIRSPGLGDTAMYLCATSSSNQPQHFGDGTRLSIL.